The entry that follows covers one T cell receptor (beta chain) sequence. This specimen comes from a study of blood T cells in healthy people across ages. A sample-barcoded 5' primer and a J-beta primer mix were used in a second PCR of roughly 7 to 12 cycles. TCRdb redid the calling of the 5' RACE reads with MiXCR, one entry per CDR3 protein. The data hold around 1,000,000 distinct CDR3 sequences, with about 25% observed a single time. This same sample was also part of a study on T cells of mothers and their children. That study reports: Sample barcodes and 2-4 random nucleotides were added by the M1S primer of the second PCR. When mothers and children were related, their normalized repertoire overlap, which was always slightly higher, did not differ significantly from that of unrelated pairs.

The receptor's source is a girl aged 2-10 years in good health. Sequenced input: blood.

This CDR3 reads CASSQDLGLGGRGNIQYF. CDR3 sequence (DNA): TGTGCCAGCAGCCAAGATCTAGGACTAGGGGGGAGAGGAAACATTCAGTACTTC. The genes are TRBV3-1 and TRBJ2-4, with a weak D call TRBD2 (7 bases). The CDR3 runs to 18 residues. Trimming stripped 0 bases from V and 6 bases from J, with 21 bases between. The germline gives CDR1 LGHDT, CDR2 YNNKEL (reference sequence).